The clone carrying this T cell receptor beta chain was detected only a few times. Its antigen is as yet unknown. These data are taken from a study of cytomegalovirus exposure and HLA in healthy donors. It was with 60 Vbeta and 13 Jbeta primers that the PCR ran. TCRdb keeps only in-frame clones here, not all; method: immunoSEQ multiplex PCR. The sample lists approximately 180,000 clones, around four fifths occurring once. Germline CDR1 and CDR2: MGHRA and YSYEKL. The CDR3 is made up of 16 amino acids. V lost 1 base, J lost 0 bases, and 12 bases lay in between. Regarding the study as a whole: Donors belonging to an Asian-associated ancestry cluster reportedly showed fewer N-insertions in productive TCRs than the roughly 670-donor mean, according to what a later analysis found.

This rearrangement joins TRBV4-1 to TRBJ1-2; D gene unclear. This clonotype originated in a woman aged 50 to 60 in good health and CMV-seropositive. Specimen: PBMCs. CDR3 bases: TGCGCCAGCAGCCAAGTCTCTCTCGCGGCTAACTATGGCTACACCTTC. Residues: CASSQVSLAANYGYTF.